This T cell receptor (beta chain) originates from a study of blood T cell repertoires in COVID-19. Study background: Acute-phase and convalescent COVID-19 samples originated in the United States, Italy and Spain.

Profiling relied on immunoSEQ multiplex PCR, and the TCRdb table lists in-frame clones only, not all of them. The table records roughly 190,000 clones, under 90% of them present only once. Germline V gene lookup returns CDR1 SGHVS and CDR2 FQNEAQ. The J segment lost 7 bases and the V segment lost 1 base, leaving 8 bases of the junction unmatched. This CDR3 contains 16 residues. Specimen: peripheral blood. The clonotype comes from a human donor in a cohort sampled during active COVID-19. The chain combines TRBV7-8 with TRBJ2-1; TRBD2 aligns across 9 bases. Here the CDR3 reads CASSLVGGGAWNEQFF. CDR3 coding DNA: TGTGCCAGCAGCTTAGTAGGCGGGGGGGCCTGGAATGAGCAGTTCTTC.